This note documents a single TCR beta chain sequence. The data originate from a study of shared clonotypes between healthy human individuals. Healthy HIV-negative adults without recent acute infections or vaccinations served as donors. At deep level, the assay was performed. Assay used: immunoSEQ multiplex PCR; TCRdb lists only in-frame clones, some missing. The sample contains 900,000 to 1,200,000 clones, about 84% of which appear only once. Trimming cost V 3 bases and J 0 bases, with 15 bases left between them. The germline V gene has CDR1 KGHSH and CDR2 LQKENI. The CDR3 totals 18 residues. V gene TRBV18 combines with J gene TRBJ2-6, with D perhaps TRBD2 (7 bases). This receptor was obtained from a man in his late teens or twenties in good health. Some clones in this sample may be carry-over from other donors' samples. Specimen: memory CD4+ T cells from PBMCs. The subset: CD45RA-negative fraction. CDR3 loop: CASSPTRGPRSGANVLTF. The DNA of the CDR3 is TGTGCCAGCTCACCGACGCGGGGGCCCCGCTCTGGGGCCAACGTCCTGACTTTC.